This paragraph covers one TCR beta chain sequence. Trimming cost V 1 base and J 4 bases, with 11 bases left between them. CDR3 size: 15 residues. The germline CDR1 and CDR2 sequences are LNHNV and YYDKDF (reference sequence). Profiled with immunoSEQ multiplex PCR; TCRdb holds only in-frame clones, not every one. This table holds some 150,000 clones, around 81% found once. The data originate from a study of blood T cell repertoires in COVID-19. On the study more broadly: PBMCs, B-cell-depleted T cells, or T cells provided the cDNA or gDNA that made up the material.

The source of this sequence is a woman aged 60-70 years with acute or convalescent COVID-19. The sample taken for sequencing was peripheral blood. The chain uses TRBV15 and TRBJ1-5; D is perhaps TRBD1 (5 bases). This chain's CDR3 is CATSRVGARNQPQHF. The CDR3 coding sequence is TGTGCCACCAGCAGAGTTGGGGCGAGAAATCAGCCCCAGCATTTT.